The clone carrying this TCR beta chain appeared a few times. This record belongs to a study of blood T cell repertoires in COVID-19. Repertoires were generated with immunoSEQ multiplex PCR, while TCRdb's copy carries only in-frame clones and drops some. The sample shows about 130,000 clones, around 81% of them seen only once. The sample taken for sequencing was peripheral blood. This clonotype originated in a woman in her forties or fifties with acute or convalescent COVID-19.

The CDR3 DNA reads TGTGCCAGCTCACCAAGACAGGGGGTATACGAGCAGTACTTC. This encodes CASSPRQGVYEQYF. V and J are TRBV18 and TRBJ2-7; 9 positions match TRBD1. CDR3 length equals 14 residues. CDR1 is KGHSH and CDR2 is LQKENI in the germline V gene. Losses at the gene ends were 2 bases for V and 4 bases for J; bases not matched to a gene: 3.